One sample yielded the 24 T cell receptor beta chains listed below, sequenced in a study of CD8 T cells in Susac syndrome. Random hexamers primed reverse transcription of about 0.5 to 1 ug RNA. TCRdb itself ran the immunoSEQ multiplex PCR reads through MiXCR, one entry per CDR3 protein. Of some 170,000 distinct CDR3 sequences in the sample, approximately 94% were seen once. The material sequenced was CD4+ T cells from PBMCs. The receptors were sampled from a human donor in good health.

The V call is TRBV27, the J call TRBJ2-7; possible D gene TRBD2, 6 bases. The germline CDR1 and CDR2 sequences are MNHEY and SMNVEV (reference sequence). There are 15 residues in the CDR3. V was cut by 2 bases and J by 5 bases, with 16 bases left in between. The CDR3 loop reads CASSLQGVGGDEQYF. The CDR3 region has the DNA TGTGCCAGCAGTTTACAGGGAGTTGGAGGGGACGAGCAGTACTTC.

The chain uses TRBV6-2 or TRBV6-3 and TRBJ2-5; D is undetermined. Germline CDR1 is MNHEY and CDR2 is SVGEGT. This CDR3 region has 13 residues. The ends were cut back, 0 bases at V and 7 bases at J, with 9 bases in the middle. The CDR3 nucleotides read TGTGCCAGCAGTTACTCCAGTTACGGGACCCAGTACTTC. It yields the protein CASSYSSYGTQYF.

V gene TRBV7-9 combines with J gene TRBJ2-6, with 13 bases aligning to TRBD2. The germline V gene has CDR1 SEHNR and CDR2 FQNEAQ (reference sequence). The CDR3 totals 16 residues. With V trimmed by 11 bases and J by 3 bases, 7 bases remained unmatched. The chain's CDR3 is CAAVGLAGNGANVLTF. In DNA, the CDR3 is TGTGCCGCCGTGGGACTAGCGGGAAATGGGGCCAACGTCCTGACTTTC.

The chain has TRBV29-1 and TRBJ2-2; no reliable D call. The CDR3 length is 11 residues. Germline values: CDR1 SQVTM, CDR2 ANQGSEA. The ends were cut back, 4 bases at V and 7 bases at J, with 7 bases in the middle. The CDR3 DNA follows: TGCAGCGTTGCTAATGGCGGGGAGCTGTTTTTT. Its translation is CSVANGGELFF.

The chain combines TRBV29-1 with TRBJ2-3; 7 nucleotides line up with TRBD2. CDR1 SQVTM and CDR2 ANQGSEA come from the germline V gene. V gave up 7 bases and J gave up 0 bases; unmatched junction bases: 16. The length of the CDR3 is 17 residues. The CDR3 reads CSDRGVGGGSSTDTQYF. DNA of the CDR3: TGCAGCGACCGGGGGGTCGGAGGTGGTTCTAGCACAGATACGCAGTATTTT.

The chain is built from TRBV3-1 and TRBJ2-7; 11 bases match TRBD2. The germline V gene encodes CDR1 LGHDT and CDR2 YNNKEL (reference sequence). This CDR3 has 15 residues. V dropped 0 bases and J dropped 5; count of bases not matched to a gene: 3. CDR3 protein: CASSQEALAGDEQYF. CDR3 DNA: TGTGCCAGCAGCCAAGAGGCACTAGCGGGAGACGAGCAGTACTTC.

This clonotype was counted once. The chain recombines TRBV27 with TRBJ1-5; no reliable D call. The CDR3 is made up of 15 amino acids. V shed 5 bases and J shed 3 bases, with 14 bases lying between them. Germline CDR1 MNHEY, CDR2 SMNVEV (reference sequence). Here the CDR3 DNA reads TGTGCCAGCAGTCTTACGCGCGGCGTCAATCAGCCCCAGCATTTT. Amino acids: CASSLTRGVNQPQHF.

The chain joins TRBV20-1 to TRBJ2-1, with 13 bases identical to TRBD2. Per germline, CDR1 DFQATT and CDR2 SNEGSKA (reference sequence). The CDR3 is made up of 13 amino acids. The junction had 4 bases not matched to a gene; V was cut back by 5 bases and J by 9 bases. The CDR3 nucleotides read TGCAGTGCTGGACTAGCGGGAGTGGGTGAGCAGTTCTTC. Its translation: CSAGLAGVGEQFF.

This chain connects TRBV18 to TRBJ1-2; unclear D gene. Looked up from germline, CDR1 is KGHSH and CDR2 is LQKENI. The V end was cut by 3 bases, the J end by 4 bases, with 6 bases between. This CDR3 has 12 amino acids. The CDR3 region has the DNA TGTGCCAGCTCACCGGGAATCTATGGCTACACCTTC. Protein product: CASSPGIYGYTF.

This chain connects TRBV20-1 to TRBJ2-5, with D possibly TRBD1 on 6 matching bases. Germline V gene data show CDR1 as DFQATT and CDR2 as SNEGSKA (reference sequence). The CDR3 covers 13 residues. Trimming took off 6 bases at V and 5 bases at J, with 16 bases between the two ends. The CDR3 sequence: CSAPTGSGETQYF. CDR3 bases: TGCAGTGCGCCCACAGGGTCCGGGGAGACCCAGTACTTC.

The chain has TRBV18 and TRBJ2-3, with a weak D call TRBD2 (5 bases). V gave up 3 bases and J gave up 0 bases, with 13 bases separating them. Germline V gene sequence: CDR1 KGHSH, CDR2 LQKENI. CDR3 length: 16 residues. CDR3 in amino acids: CASSPPRGTSTDTQYF. Here the CDR3 DNA reads TGTGCCAGCTCACCTCCCCGGGGAACGAGCACAGATACGCAGTATTTT.

The chain couples TRBV20-1 to TRBJ2-1; D perhaps matches TRBD2 (5 bases). This CDR3 is 13 amino acids long. V lost 8 bases, J lost 0 bases, and 11 bases lay in between. CDR1 DFQATT and CDR2 SNEGSKA come from the germline V gene (reference sequence). The CDR3 loop reads CSPKAASYNEQFF. CDR3 nucleotides: TGCAGTCCAAAAGCGGCCTCCTACAATGAGCAGTTCTTC.

V gene TRBV20-1 combines with J gene TRBJ2-7; D is possibly TRBD1 (6 bases). Germline assignment: CDR1 DFQATT and CDR2 SNEGSKA (reference sequence). The CDR3 runs 13 residues. V lost 3 bases, J lost 6 bases, and 15 bases lay in between. The DNA for the CDR3 is TGCAGTGCTAGGGTAGGGGGTCCGGGCGAGCAGTACTTC. This codes for CSARVGGPGEQYF.

CDR3 sequence (DNA): TGCAGTGCCCGGACTAGCGGGGGGGAGGATACGCAGTATTTT. Its translation: CSARTSGGEDTQYF. The gene calls are TRBV20-1 and TRBJ2-3; 15 nucleotides line up with TRBD2. Germline V CDR1 and CDR2: DFQATT, SNEGSKA (reference sequence). The CDR3 covers 14 residues. Trimming cost V 6 bases and J 6 bases; bases outside gene matches: 4.

J is TRBJ2-7 and V is TRBV7-9, with a tentative D call TRBD2 (6 bases). Looked up from germline, CDR1 is SEHNR and CDR2 is FQNEAQ (reference sequence). This CDR3 spans 14 amino acids. Trimming cost V 6 bases and J 0 bases, with 12 bases left between them. The CDR3 sequence is CASRRDQNSYEQYF. The CDR3 coding sequence is TGTGCCAGCAGGCGGGACCAAAACTCCTACGAGCAGTACTTC.

The chain combines TRBV28 with TRBJ2-1; unclear D gene. CDR1 and CDR2 from the germline V gene are MDHEN and SYDVKM. V was pared by 3 bases and J by 10 bases, with 16 bases between. The length of the CDR3 is 14 residues. The CDR3 protein is CASSLSRPESEQFF. The CDR3 bases are TGTGCCAGCAGTTTGTCGAGGCCAGAGTCCGAGCAGTTCTTC.

This chain joins TRBV29-1 and TRBJ2-7, with D maybe TRBD1 (6 bases). The length of the CDR3 is 13 residues. With 2 bases removed from V and 1 base from J, the gap between germline ends came to 9 bases. Looked up from germline, CDR1 is SQVTM and CDR2 is ANQGSEA. CDR3 loop: CSVEFQGSYEQYF. CDR3 DNA: TGCAGCGTTGAATTTCAGGGGTCCTACGAGCAGTACTTC.

The rearrangement joins TRBV9 to TRBJ1-1; unclear D gene. Germline CDR1 is SGDLS and CDR2 is YYNGEE. This CDR3 is 14 amino acids long. V lost 2 bases and J lost 6, with 14 bases in between. In DNA, the CDR3 is TGTGCCAGCAGCGTCTCTGCGGATTCCGCTGAAGCTTTCTTT. Protein product: CASSVSADSAEAFF.

The rearrangement links TRBV29-1 to TRBJ2-5; a possible D gene is TRBD1 (5 bases). Germline V lookup: CDR1 SQVTM, CDR2 ANQGSEA. V shed 4 bases and J shed 5 bases, with 14 bases lying between them. The CDR3 sequence is 13 residues long. CDR3 sequence (DNA): TGCAGCGTTGCCGGTATGCAGGGCGAGACCCAGTACTTC. As protein: CSVAGMQGETQYF.

The V gene is TRBV29-1, the J gene TRBJ2-1, with D perhaps matching TRBD2 (6 bases). Trimming removed 5 bases at V and 4 bases at J, with 12 bases between. The CDR3 contains 13 residues. Germline CDR1 is SQVTM and CDR2 is ANQGSEA. CDR3: CSVTGGPYNEQFF. The CDR3, as DNA: TGCAGCGTTACCGGGGGACCTTACAATGAGCAGTTCTTC.

The genes are TRBV20-1 and TRBJ2-5; no firm D call. From germline, CDR1 is DFQATT and CDR2 SNEGSKA (reference sequence). The CDR3 length is 11 residues. V lost 6 bases to trimming and J lost 5 bases, with 10 bases between them. The CDR3 spells CSALKGETQYF. CDR3 DNA: TGCAGTGCATTAAAAGGGGAGACCCAGTACTTC.

The chain has TRBV20-1 and TRBJ1-1, with D hard to call. CDR3 length equals 11 residues. V lost 0 bases to trimming and J lost 5 bases, with 4 bases between them. CDR1 DFQATT and CDR2 SNEGSKA come from the germline V gene (reference sequence). CDR3 bases: TGCAGTGCTAGAGATTGGACTGAAGCTTTCTTT. This encodes CSARDWTEAFF.

This sequence joins TRBV25-1 and TRBJ2-2; TRBD2 agrees at 10 bases. V gave up 9 bases and J gave up 7 bases; unmatched junction bases: 5. CDR3 length equals 13 residues. The V gene's germline CDR1 is MGHDK and CDR2 SYGVNS. CDR3 coding DNA: TGTGCCAGTGGAGCGGGAGGGGACGGGGAGCTGTTTTTT. It translates to CASGAGGDGELFF.

V is TRBV2 and J is TRBJ2-3, with 7 nucleotides matching TRBD1. With V trimmed by 2 bases and J by 0 bases, 2 bases remained unmatched. There are 15 residues in the CDR3. Germline CDR1 SNHLY, CDR2 FYNNEI. This CDR3 reads CASSERGPSTDTQYF. In DNA form, the CDR3 reads TGTGCCAGCAGTGAAAGGGGGCCTAGCACAGATACGCAGTATTTT.